What follows is one T cell receptor (beta chain) and its context. The sample originates from a study of T cell changes during pregnancy in multiple sclerosis. The CDR3 is 13 amino acids. With 3 bases removed from V and 3 bases from J, the gap between germline ends came to 9 bases. Germline V gene sequence: CDR1 MDHEN, CDR2 SYDVKM. Only in-frame clones appear in the TCRdb table, and some are missing; sequencing was by immunoSEQ multiplex PCR. The repertoire holds 51,000 or so clones, with around 93% as singletons. The material sequenced was peripheral blood, taken in the second trimester of pregnancy. The clonotype originates from a female donor with multiple sclerosis, enrolled in a pregnancy study. V gene TRBV28 combines with J gene TRBJ2-7; D gene unclear. CDR3 coding DNA: TGTGCCAGCAGTTTTGACACGCTCTACGAGCAGTACTTC. This translates into CASSFDTLYEQYF. The full variable domain, with the rest looked up from reference TRBV28 and TRBJ2-7, is DVKVTQSSRYLVKRTGEKVFLECVQDMDHENMFWYRQDPGLGLRLIYFSYDVKMKEKGDIPEGYSVSREKKERFSLILESASTNQTSMYLCASSFDTLYEQYFGPGTRLTVT.